A single sample is the source of the 9 T cell receptor beta chains below, sequenced in a study of T-cell memory formation after mild COVID-19. Each CDR3 protein gets one entry after TCRdb re-called the 5' RACE reads with MiXCR. Of tens of thousands of distinct CDR3 sequences detected, 15% to 20% appear once; the ten largest clones hold around 31%. The sample consisted of PBMCs or a T cell subset sorted from them (not recorded which). The receptors shown here come from an adult woman who had mild COVID-19 (a few samples of this study predate the infection). Cell type and time point are not known.

V is TRBV9 and J is TRBJ2-7; 7 nucleotides match TRBD1. Germline loops: CDR1 SGDLS, CDR2 YYNGEE. The CDR3 has 14 residues. Losses at the gene ends were 2 bases for V and 0 bases for J; bases not matched to a gene: 2. CDR3 protein: CASSVRDSSYEQYF. In DNA, the CDR3 is TGTGCCAGCAGCGTCCGGGACAGCTCCTACGAGCAGTACTTC.

This clonotype was seen a few times. The chain is built from TRBV24-1 and TRBJ2-2; TRBD2 might be the D (6 bases). Trimming removed 9 bases from V and 0 bases from J, with 10 bases in between. Germline V gene lookup returns CDR1 KGHDR and CDR2 SFDVKD. The CDR3 loop spans 14 amino acids. The CDR3 nucleotides are TGTGCCACCGGGGAGGCAGCGAACACCGGGGAGCTGTTTTTT. It specifies CATGEAANTGELFF.

This clonotype appeared a few times. CDR3 residues: CASSLEFRAGGPLNEQFF. For the CDR3, the DNA is TGCGCCAGCAGCTTGGAATTTAGGGCGGGAGGGCCCCTAAATGAGCAGTTCTTC. The rearrangement uses TRBV5-1 and TRBJ2-1, with TRBD2 matching 9 bases. The trim removed 0 bases at V and 7 bases at J, leaving 14 bases unmatched. CDR1 and CDR2 from the germline V gene are SGHRS and YFSETQ. The CDR3 loop spans 18 amino acids. The full variable domain, with the rest looked up from reference TRBV5-1 and TRBJ2-1, is KAGVTQTPRYLIKTRGQQVTLSCSPISGHRSVSWYQQTPGQGLQFLFEYFSETQRNKGNFPGRFSGRQFSNSRSEMNVSTLELGDSALYLCASSLEFRAGGPLNEQFFGPGTRLTVL.

V usage is TRBV14 and J usage is TRBJ2-7, with 8 positions matching TRBD1. Germline CDR1 SGHDN, CDR2 FVKESK. This CDR3 spans 13 amino acids. Germline trimming cut 2 bases from V and 4 bases from J; bases unmatched to any gene: 1. The CDR3 sequence: CASSQQGAYEQYF. As DNA, the CDR3 is TGTGCCAGCAGCCAACAGGGGGCTTACGAGCAGTACTTC. Supplemented by reference TRBV14 and TRBJ2-7, the full variable domain reads EAGVTQFPSHSVIEKGQTVTLRCDPISGHDNLYWYRRVMGKEIKFLLHFVKESKQDESGMPNNRFLAERTGGTYSTLKVQPAELEDSGVYFCASSQQGAYEQYFGPGTRLTVT.

V usage is TRBV7-9 and J usage is TRBJ1-6; TRBD1 matches 8 bases. Losses at the gene ends were 4 bases for V and 2 bases for J; bases not matched to a gene: 7. This CDR3 has 17 amino acids. Per germline, CDR1 SEHNR and CDR2 FQNEAQ (reference sequence). CDR3 DNA: TGTGCCAGCAGCTCCACAGGGGGGGCCGCCTATAATTCACCCCTCCACTTT. It encodes CASSSTGGAAYNSPLHF.

The chain combines TRBV6-5 with TRBJ2-3, with D unclear. V lost 5 bases to trimming and J lost 4 bases, with 19 bases between them. CDR1 and CDR2 (germline): MNHEY, SVGAGI. CDR3 length equals 16 residues. For the CDR3, the DNA is TGTGCCAGCAGTGCCTTTGGGCACAATAGAGCAGATACGCAGTATTTT. Protein sequence: CASSAFGHNRADTQYF.

This clonotype was detected only a few times. The genes are TRBV6-1 and TRBJ2-3; a weak D match, TRBD2 (6 bases). V lost 4 bases and J lost 2, with 10 bases in between. Germline V gene lookup returns CDR1 MNHNS and CDR2 SASEGT. This CDR3 region has 14 residues. The DNA of the CDR3 is TGTGCCAGCAGTGGCGGGGTGCTCACAGATACGCAGTATTTT. It codes for CASSGGVLTDTQYF.

The V and J genes are TRBV7-9 and TRBJ1-2; 8 nucleotides line up with TRBD1. The J segment lost 8 bases and the V segment lost 4 bases, leaving 6 bases of the junction unmatched. Germline assignment: CDR1 SEHNR and CDR2 FQNEAQ (reference sequence). The CDR3 runs to 13 residues. Here the CDR3 reads CASSSTGEGGYTF. CDR3 sequence (DNA): TGTGCCAGCAGCTCGACAGGGGAGGGCGGCTACACCTTC.

The V call is TRBV6-2 or TRBV6-3, the J call TRBJ2-5, with 8 bases matching TRBD2. The V segment lost 2 bases and the J segment 1 base; nucleotides outside the gene matches: 3. This CDR3 is 15 amino acids long. Germline V CDR1 and CDR2: MNHEY, SVGEGT. CDR3 sequence reads: CASSYGGGLQETQYF. CDR3 DNA sequence: TGTGCCAGCAGTTACGGCGGGGGGCTCCAAGAGACCCAGTACTTC.